Listed here is a single T cell receptor (beta chain). The specificity of this receptor is unknown. No quality values exist for individual bases; no much larger clone is one base distant. The data originate from a study of Ad26.COV2.S vaccination and SARS-CoV-2 variants (dated by TCRdb to 2020 to 2022). For context, the study as a whole: Vaccine-arm donors came from COV1001, a multicentre, randomized, double-blind, placebo-controlled phase I-IIa trial of Ad26.COV2.S in healthy adults. TCRbeta repertoire sequencing served as the tool for gauging how specific and how broad the SARS-CoV-2-reactive T cell receptors were following Ad26.COV2.S vaccination. A total of around 32 samples were included in the TCR-sequenced set, comprising approximately 20 Ad26.COV2.S vaccine recipients, 5 placebo recipients and 8 SARS-CoV-2 convalescent individuals. Dosing of Ad26.COV2.S was intramuscular, at either 5x10^10 or 1x10^11 viral particles, delivered as one shot or as two shots spaced 56 days apart. Participants in the trial were split at random into five groups of five each, receiving low-dose or high-dose Ad26.COV2.S once or twice, or else placebo on both occasions. Investigators did not know the trial group allocation while performing experiments and assessing outcomes. Points the paper makes about the study in general: Substantial breadth of spike-specific CD8+ and CD4+ T cell responses was reported after vaccination. Ad26.COV2.S recipients had higher spike-specific TCR breadth than placebo recipients (P = 0.0014). According to the authors, total T cell responses may have been underestimated by the TCR breadth and depth analyses. Vaccine and placebo recipients had comparable non-spike TCR breadth, which fits with the vaccine containing only spike. The study was not powered for comparison of responses between vaccine doses or regimens.

The trim is 4 bases for V and 4 bases for J, with a gap of 7 bases between the germline ends. CDR3 length: 13 amino acids, cysteine to phenylalanine. Only CDR3 DNA remains: 39 bases, in frame from the first base. The germline V gene yields MDHEN for CDR1 and SYDVKM for CDR2. The immunoSEQ Assay was used to sequence TCRbeta CDR3 regions. After extraction, genomic DNA underwent amplification by bias-controlled multiplex PCR, followed by high-throughput sequencing. Processing in the source paper ran as follows. To quantify the absolute abundance of every unique TCRbeta CDR3 region, sequences were collapsed and filtered. T cell fraction was estimated by normalizing TCRbeta template counts to usable DNA, with usable DNA measured through amplification of reference genes found in all nucleated cells. Repertoire TCRs were annotated as SARS-CoV-2-specific by exact matching of V gene, CDR3 amino acid sequence and J gene to a known reactive TCR set. The reference SARS-CoV-2 TCR set was derived from MIRA and filtered for enrichment in COVID-19-positive ImmuneCODE repertoires, a step that removed public or cross-reactive TCRs. Drawing on the MIRA antigens, annotated TCRs were analysed further at the level of specific ORF or position within ORF. Breadth was defined as the number of annotated unique rearrangements divided by the total number of unique productive rearrangements, and depth was defined as the summed frequency of the annotated unique rearrangements. TCR breadth was compared between groups using two-sided Wilcoxon rank-sum tests. TCRdb's version of the immuneACCESS table is confined to in-frame rearrangements and falls short of the full clone set. An unresolved V gene accounts for under half of the shortfall where checked; the remainder is of unknown origin. V and J calls and clone size follow that table, whereas D and trimming were derived from the DNA. The sample table records more than 300,000 clones; about 88% of these occur just once. Jointly, the top ten make up approximately 12% of the sample.

The intended sense of this specimen's treatment or condition label: some 19 received Ad26.COV2.S at low or high dose, single or two shots; about 5 received placebo; per-sample allocation not given. Repertoires of vaccine and placebo recipients were sequenced from samples taken on day 63 after the first injection. In Cohort 1b, 25 to 30 adults aged 18-55 years were enrolled at a single site in Boston, USA, between 29 July and 7 August 2020. Ad26.COV2.S was a replication-incompetent adenovirus type 26 vector that expressed a prefusion-stabilized SARS-CoV-2 spike protein derived from the original Wuhan strain.

The sequence is built from TRBV28 and TRBJ2-2; the D gene is perhaps TRBD1, from 5 matching bases. Sequencing used peripheral blood, obtained in a trial of Ad26.COV2.S vaccine versus placebo. The clonotype comes from a person aged 18-65 years who received the Ad26.COV2.S COVID-19 vaccine or a placebo. The DNA is TGTGCCAGCAGTTCAGGGTTCACCGGGGAGCTGTTTTTT. Its protein is CASSSGFTGELFF. When the CDR3 is completed using the reference TRBV28 and TRBJ2-2 genes on either side, the full variable domain is DVKVTQSSRYLVKRTGEKVFLECVQDMDHENMFWYRQDPGLGLRLIYFSYDVKMKEKGDIPEGYSVSREKKERFSLILESASTNQTSMYLCASSSGFTGELFFGEGSRLTVL.